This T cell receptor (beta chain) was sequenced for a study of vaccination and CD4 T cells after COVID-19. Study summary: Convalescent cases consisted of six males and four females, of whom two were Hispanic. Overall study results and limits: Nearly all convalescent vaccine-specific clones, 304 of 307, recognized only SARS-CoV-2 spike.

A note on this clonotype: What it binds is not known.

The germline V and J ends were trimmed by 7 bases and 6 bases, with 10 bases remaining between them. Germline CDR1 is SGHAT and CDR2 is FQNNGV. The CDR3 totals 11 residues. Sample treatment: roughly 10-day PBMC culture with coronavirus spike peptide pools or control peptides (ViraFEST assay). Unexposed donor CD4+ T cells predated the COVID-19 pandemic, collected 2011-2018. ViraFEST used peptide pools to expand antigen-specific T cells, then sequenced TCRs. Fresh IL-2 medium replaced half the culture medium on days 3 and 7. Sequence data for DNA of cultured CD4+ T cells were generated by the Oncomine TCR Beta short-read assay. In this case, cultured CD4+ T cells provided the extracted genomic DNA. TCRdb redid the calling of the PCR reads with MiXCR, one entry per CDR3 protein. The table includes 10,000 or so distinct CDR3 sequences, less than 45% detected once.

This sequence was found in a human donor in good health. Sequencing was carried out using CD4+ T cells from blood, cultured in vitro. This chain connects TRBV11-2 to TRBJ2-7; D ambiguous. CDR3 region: CASTNLREQYF. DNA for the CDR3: TGTGCCAGCACAAACCTTCGCGAGCAGTACTTC.